The entry that follows covers one TCR beta chain sequence. The antigen remains undetermined. The V gene's germline CDR1 is LGHNA and CDR2 YNFKEQ. Trimming stripped 4 bases from V and 3 bases from J, with 7 bases between. The length of the CDR3 is 14 residues. Extracted RNA was reverse transcribed, and the resulting cDNA served as sequencing template. Repertoires were generated with immunoSEQ multiplex PCR, while TCRdb's copy carries only in-frame clones and drops some. This sample has more than 200,000 clones, with 67% found just once. The data derive from a study of CD8+ T cells in alopecia areata. Overall study results and limits: When scalp samples are sequenced, resident alphabeta T cells of normal skin are also captured.

This chain uses TRBV4-2 with TRBJ2-6; possible D gene TRBD1, 5 bases. Here the sequenced sample was CD4+ T cells sorted from blood, taken at week 0. The TCR was taken from a human donor with alopecia areata. The CDR3 region has the DNA TGTGCCAGCAGCCTCAGGGTTGGGGCCAACGTCCTGACTTTC. This codes for CASSLRVGANVLTF.